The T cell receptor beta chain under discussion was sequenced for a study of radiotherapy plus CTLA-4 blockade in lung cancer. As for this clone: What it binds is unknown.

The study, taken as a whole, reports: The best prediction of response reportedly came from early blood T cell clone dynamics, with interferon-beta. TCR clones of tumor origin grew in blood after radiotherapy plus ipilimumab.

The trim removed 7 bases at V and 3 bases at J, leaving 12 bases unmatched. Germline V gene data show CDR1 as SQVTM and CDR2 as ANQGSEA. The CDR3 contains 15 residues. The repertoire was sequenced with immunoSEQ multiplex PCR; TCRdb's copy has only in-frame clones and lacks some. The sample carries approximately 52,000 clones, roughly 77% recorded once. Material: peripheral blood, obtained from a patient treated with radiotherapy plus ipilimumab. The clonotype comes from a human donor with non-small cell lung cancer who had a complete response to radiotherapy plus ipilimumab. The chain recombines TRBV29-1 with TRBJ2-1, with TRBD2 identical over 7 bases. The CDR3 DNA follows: TGCAGCGCTGAGGGTCGGGAGGCCCGCTACAATGAGCAGTTCTTC. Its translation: CSAEGREARYNEQFF.